This entry describes one T cell receptor beta chain. This clonotype was seen only a few times. Its binding antigen is unknown. Base qualities are not recorded, but no much larger clone differs from it by a single base. CDR3 length: 11 amino acids, cysteine to phenylalanine. Only the CDR3 region is kept as DNA, spanning 33 bases read in frame from base 1. V is reduced by 3 bases and J by 5 bases, leaving a spacing of 4 bases between them. These data originate in a study of T cells in Graves' hyperthyroidism and ophthalmopathy (dated by TCRdb to about 2019). General notes on the study: TCR V-J signatures able to tell the groups apart were searched for in a discovery cohort of 100 patients, of whom more than 40 had Graves' ophthalmopathy and under 65 had stable Graves' hyperthyroidism. Once sampling was done, hyperthyroidism patients were given methimazole at a starting dose of 30 mg daily, whereas ophthalmopathy patients were given high-dose intravenous methylprednisolone. According to the paper, TCR Vbeta CDR3 sequencing was carried out on about 140 peripheral blood samples, which came from fewer than 50 ophthalmopathy, around 75 hyperthyroidism and some 17 progressor patients. The study also compared thyroid tissue and blood T-cell repertoires from 6 or 7 Graves' hyperthyroidism patients. An independent validation cohort of under 20 hyperthyroidism patients and over 15 patients who later progressed to ophthalmopathy tested prospective prediction of ophthalmopathy. For training and testing, the approximately 92 patients in the discovery cohort were randomly divided in a 7:3 ratio.

The TCR beta CDR3 regions were amplified from the RNA transcripts. The first round of RT-PCR for the TCR CDR3 was performed with the HTBI primer set and the Qiagen OneStep RT-PCR kit. Libraries were constructed in a second round of multiplex PCR, after which size selection and purification were performed. Sequencing of the libraries was done on an Illumina HiSeq2000 using paired-end 100 bp reads. As for the authors' bioinformatics: SOAPnuke was used to process the raw data, throwing out any read that contained adapters or uncalled bases, had a mean Phred below 15, or lacked an exact constant-primer or identifier match. High-quality paired reads were merged with COPE v1.2.5, and unique nucleotide sequences were defined as clonotypes. Clonotypes were aligned to IMGT TRBV, TRBD and TRBJ reference segments using MiTCR v1.1. The analysis was restricted to V-J combinations with a frequency above 0.0001, which together covered 99% to 99.2% of the repertoires. The TCS score was defined as F50 (clonal expansion) divided by E x V (chaos), with BLOSUM62-based TCRdist calculated between CDR3 peptides within each V-J. Welch's t-statistics and random forest reduced roughly 540 V-J features to 13, which were used in a naive Bayes classifier (R e1071). The similarity between thyroid and blood repertoires was quantified using the Morisita-Horn index. TCRdb reworked the public reads: Q25 trimming with fastp, MiXCR clone assembly, productive beta chains retained. Every CDR3 protein is listed once, alongside the most common genes and DNA of its rows. The V and J calls here are based on TCRdb, not the publication. The sample table lists more than 500,000 distinct CDR3 sequences, 46% of them with a count of one. The top ten hold about 45% of the sample.

The investigation overall reported the following: A model built on a 13 V-J signature distinguished ophthalmopathy from stable hyperthyroidism, reaching roughly 88% sensitivity and around 81% specificity in cross-validation and 80%/75% in testing. Blood samples also contained most of the expanded thyroid clonotypes (frequency above 0.001), which suggests that blood repertoires may reflect thyroid immune responses. In validation, the model predicted progression to ophthalmopathy with just under 71% sensitivity and about 72% specificity, a median of 6.5 months before onset. No statistical method was used to set the sample size in advance, and investigators knew the group allocation.

Any patient with an uncontrolled infection, another autoimmune disease, pregnancy or lactation was excluded. Diagnoses relied on clinical symptoms, serum thyroxine and TRAb, thyroid ultrasound and orbital computed tomography. Trizol reagent was used to extract total RNA, and RNA quality was then checked on an Agilent 2100 Bioanalyzer. The specimen sequenced was peripheral blood or thyroid tissue (not recorded which). The source is an adult woman with Graves' disease, either hyperthyroidism or ophthalmopathy (not recorded which). The rearranged segments are TRBV12-3 or TRBV12-4 and TRBJ2-5; the D gene is not confidently resolved. Here is the DNA: TGTGCCAGCAGTTTCGCGGAGACCCAGTACTTC. Protein translation: CASSFAETQYF.